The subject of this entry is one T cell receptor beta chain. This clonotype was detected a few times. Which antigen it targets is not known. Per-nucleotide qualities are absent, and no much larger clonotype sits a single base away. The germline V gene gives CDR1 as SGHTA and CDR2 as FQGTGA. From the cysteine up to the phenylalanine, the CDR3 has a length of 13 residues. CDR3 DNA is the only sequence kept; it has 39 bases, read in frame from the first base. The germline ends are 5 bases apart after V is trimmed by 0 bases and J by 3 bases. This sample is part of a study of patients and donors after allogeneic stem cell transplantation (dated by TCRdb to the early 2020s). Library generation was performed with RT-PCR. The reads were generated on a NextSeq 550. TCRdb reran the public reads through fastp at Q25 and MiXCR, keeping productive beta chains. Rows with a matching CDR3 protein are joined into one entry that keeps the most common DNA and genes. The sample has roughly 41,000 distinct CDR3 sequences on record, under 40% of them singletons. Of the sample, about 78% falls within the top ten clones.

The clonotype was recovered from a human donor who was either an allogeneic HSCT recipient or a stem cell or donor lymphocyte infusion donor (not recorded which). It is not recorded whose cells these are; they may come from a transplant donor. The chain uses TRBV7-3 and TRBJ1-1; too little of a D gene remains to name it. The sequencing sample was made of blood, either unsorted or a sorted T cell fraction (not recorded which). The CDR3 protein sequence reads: CASSLTQDTEAFF. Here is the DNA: TGTGCCAGCAGCTTAACGCAGGACACTGAAGCTTTCTTT.